Shown below are 17 T cell receptor beta chains from a single sample sequenced in a study of T cell clonality in common variable immunodeficiency. The repertoire was sequenced with immunoSEQ multiplex PCR; TCRdb's copy has only in-frame clones and lacks some. The profile covers approximately 50,000 clones, none occurring a single time. Sequencing was done on a sample of peripheral blood mononuclear cells. The receptors here all came from a person aged 18 to 70 in good health.

This clone was counted at least ten times. The sequenced part of the CDR3 DNA is TGTGCCTGGACCAGGGTAGAGATCTCCTACAATGAG. It codes for CAWTRVEISYNE. The whole CDR3 sequence reads CAWTRVEISYNEQFF. The V and J genes are TRBV30 and TRBJ2-1; weak D call: TRBD1 (5 bases). The read terminates 3 residues before the CDR3 end, so the remaining end is supplied by the germline J gene. Trimming took off 4 bases at V and 0 bases at J, with 13 bases between the two ends. In germline, CDR1 is GTSNPN, CDR2 SVGIG (reference sequence). CDR3 length: 15 amino acids.

Regarding this clone: Read sequence stops 3 residues before the CDR3 end, and the germline J gene provides the missing end. V and J are TRBV18 and TRBJ1-4, with D maybe TRBD1 (6 bases). The CDR3 has 16 residues. Germline values: CDR1 KGHSH, CDR2 LQKENI. The CDR3 bases that were read are TGTGCCAGCTCACCCCGGACAGTTGAGATTAATTCACCA. Translated: CASSPRTVEINSP. The whole CDR3 is CASSPRTVEINSPLFF.

This chain's CDR3 is CARGTGGNQPQHF. CDR3 DNA, as far as it was read: TGTGCCAGAGGGACAGGGGGGAATCAGCCC. The chain carries TRBV2 and TRBJ1-5; TRBD1 aligns across 11 bases. The CDR3 goes on 3 residues after the read ends, and that part is filled in from the germline J gene. CDR3 size: 13 residues. With 9 bases clipped from V and 4 bases from J, the junction kept 2 bases outside the gene matches. In germline, CDR1 is SNHLY, CDR2 FYNNEI. The full variable domain, in which reference TRBV2 and TRBJ1-5 provide the parts outside the CDR3, is EPEVTQTPSHQVTQMGQEVILRCVPISNHLYFYWYRQILGQKVEFLVSFYNNEISEKSEIFDDQFSVERPDGSNFTLKIRSTKLEDSAMYFCARGTGGNQPQHFGDGTRLSIL.

This clone appeared many times. Sequencing ends 3 residues short of the CDR3 end; the germline J gene provides the rest. The chain employs TRBV5-1 and TRBJ1-1, with 7 positions matching TRBD1. The CDR3 consists of 15 residues. V shed 0 bases, J shed 3 bases, and the junction held 5 bases outside the gene matches. Germline V CDR1 and CDR2: SGHRS, YFSETQ. This CDR3 is CASSLDTGAHTEAFF. CDR3 bases read: TGCGCCAGCAGCTTGGATACAGGGGCACACACTGAA.

This clone was seen many times. The read ends 3 residues before the CDR3 terminus; that terminus is restored from the germline J gene. The gene calls are TRBV30 and TRBJ1-2, with no clear D. The CDR3 has 13 residues. V lost 1 base to trimming and J lost 2 bases, with 8 bases between them. The germline V gene has CDR1 GTSNPN and CDR2 SVGIG (reference sequence). This chain's CDR3 is CAWSEGTNYGYTF. CDR3 DNA, as far as it was read: TGTGCCTGGAGTGAAGGTACAAACTATGGC.

This clone was detected many times. The missing CDR3 end, 3 residues past where the read stops, is filled in from the germline J gene. The J gene is TRBJ2-7, the V gene TRBV2; D uncertain. Trimming cost V 2 bases and J 6 bases, with 14 bases left between them. CDR3 size: 14 residues. Germline CDR1 is SNHLY and CDR2 is FYNNEI. The CDR3 bases that were read are TGTGCCAGCAGTGAAAGGTACCCACCCATCGAG. Amino acid sequence: CASSERYPPIE. The entire CDR3 protein is CASSERYPPIEQYF.

With regard to this clone: The read terminates 3 residues ahead of where the CDR3 ends, so the germline J gene completes it. The chain is built from TRBV19 and TRBJ2-3; 8 bases match TRBD2. Trimming took 9 bases from V and 6 from J; bases not matched to a gene: 11. The CDR3 runs 14 residues. The germline CDR1 and CDR2 sequences are LNHDA and SQIVND (reference sequence). This CDR3 reads CASVAGSHSDTQYF. The CDR3 bases that were read are TGTGCCAGCGTAGCGGGATCTCACTCCGATACG.

Incomplete CDR3 DNA: TGCGCCAGCAGGCAACTAGCGGGGAGTGGCGATACC. Residues: CASRQLAGSGDT. From start to end, the CDR3 is CASRQLAGSGDTQYF. The chain recombines TRBV10-2 with TRBJ2-5, with TRBD2 identical over 10 bases. The read finishes 3 residues shy of the CDR3 end, and the germline J gene is used to complete it. This CDR3 has 15 residues. Germline V gene lookup returns CDR1 WSHSY and CDR2 SAAADI.

This clone appeared many times. The CDR3 extends 3 residues past the end of the read, so its final part is completed from the germline J gene. This chain joins TRBV19 and TRBJ2-1, with 7 bases fitting TRBD1. Trimming took 6 bases from V and 4 from J; bases not matched to a gene: 9. The CDR3 is 15 amino acids. Germline CDR1 is LNHDA and CDR2 is SQIVND (reference sequence). This chain's CDR3 is CASRGRGQIYNEQFF. The covered CDR3 bases are TGTGCCAGTAGGGGTCGGGGACAGATTTACAATGAG.

This clone was observed a few times. CDR3 region: CAWSLPGQGLYGQYF. CDR3 DNA (partial): TGTGCCTGGAGTTTACCGGGACAGGGGCTTTATGGT. This chain links TRBV30 with TRBJ2-4; 10 positions match TRBD1. The read ends 3 residues before the CDR3 terminus; that terminus is restored from the germline J gene. This CDR3 comprises 15 residues. Germline V gene lookup returns CDR1 GTSNPN and CDR2 SVGIG (reference sequence).

At least ten counts were recorded for this clone. Read sequence stops 3 residues before the CDR3 end, and the germline J gene provides the missing end. The chain joins TRBV19 to TRBJ2-5, with D maybe TRBD1 (6 bases). V was trimmed by 6 bases and J by 4 bases, leaving 18 bases between them. In germline, CDR1 is LNHDA, CDR2 SQIVND (reference sequence). This CDR3 region has 15 residues. The covered CDR3 bases are TGTGCCAGTAGCAGACGCCGGGACACCACAGAGACC. Its protein is CASSRRRDTTET. The CDR3 in its entirety is CASSRRRDTTETQYF. The full variable domain, in which reference TRBV19 and TRBJ2-5 provide the parts outside the CDR3, is DGGITQSPKYLFRKEGQNVTLSCEQNLNHDAMYWYRQDPGQGLRLIYYSQIVNDFQKGDIAEGYSVSREKKESFPLTVTSAQKNPTAFYLCASSRRRDTTETQYFGPGTRLLVL.

In this sample, this clone turned up many times. From the germline J gene comes the end of the CDR3, since the read stops 3 residues before it. The V call is TRBV19, the J call TRBJ2-2, with 10 bases identical to TRBD2. With 5 bases clipped from V and 4 bases from J, the junction kept 7 bases outside the gene matches. Germline CDR1 and CDR2: LNHDA and SQIVND (reference sequence). The CDR3 has 16 amino acids. CDR3 region: CASSGSGGARTGELFF. The part of the CDR3 DNA that was read is TGTGCCAGTAGTGGGAGCGGGGGGGCGCGCACCGGGGAG.

At least ten counts were recorded for this clone. This chain's CDR3 is CASSQDLAGWETQYF. The CDR3 DNA, read in part, is TGTGCCAGCAGTCAGGACCTGGCGGGGTGGGAGACC. V is TRBV11-2 and J is TRBJ2-5; weak D call: TRBD2 (6 bases). The CDR3 end falls 3 residues outside the read, so it is completed with the germline J gene. From germline, CDR1 is SGHAT and CDR2 FQNNGV. V lost 6 bases to trimming and J lost 5 bases, with 19 bases between them. The CDR3 consists of 15 residues.

This clone came up many times. The read halts 3 residues ahead of the CDR3 end, with the missing end drawn from the germline J gene. The V and J genes are TRBV6-1 and TRBJ1-1; D is uncertain. The ends were cut back, 2 bases at V and 3 bases at J, with 7 bases in the middle. Germline V lookup: CDR1 MNHNS, CDR2 SASEGT. The CDR3 sequence is 13 residues long. The sequenced part of the CDR3 DNA is TGTGCCAGCAGTGAACTACGGGACACTGAA. As protein: CASSELRDTE. The full-length CDR3 reads as CASSELRDTEAFF.

This clone was observed many times. The read gets to within 3 residues of the CDR3 end, and the germline J gene fills in the rest. This same CDR3 is encoded by further DNA sequences in the sample. This sequence joins TRBV29-1 and TRBJ2-7, with D perhaps TRBD1 (6 bases). CDR1 is SQVTM, CDR2 ANQGSEA, per germline. The CDR3 is 12 amino acids. V was pared by 6 bases and J by 4 bases, with 13 bases between. The part of the CDR3 DNA that was read is TGCAGCGTGGATGGAACAGGGTACGAG. Translated, it gives CSVDGTGYE. The CDR3, in full, reads CSVDGTGYEQYF.

Ten or more counts support this clone. The read is 3 residues too short to cover the CDR3 end, so that end is filled in from the germline J gene. This rearrangement joins TRBV30 to TRBJ1-5; D might be TRBD1 (5 bases). V lost 2 bases, J lost 5 bases, and 10 bases lay in between. CDR1 is GTSNPN, CDR2 SVGIG, per germline (reference sequence). This CDR3 contains 13 residues. Incomplete CDR3 DNA: TGTGCCTGGAGTCGGCAGGGCGATCAGCCC. This encodes CAWSRQGDQP. The complete CDR3 protein is CAWSRQGDQPQHF.

This clone was counted ten times or more. The read ends 3 residues early relative to the CDR3; the germline J gene fills the gap. The chain couples TRBV5-1 to TRBJ2-3; no firm D call. CDR3 length: 15 amino acids. From germline, CDR1 is SGHRS and CDR2 YFSETQ. V was cut by 0 bases and J by 0 bases, with 8 bases left in between. The CDR3 bases that were read are TGCGCCAGCAGCTTGGGTGGCCAAAGCACAGATACG. This gives the protein CASSLGGQSTDT. The whole CDR3 region reads CASSLGGQSTDTQYF.